These 10 T cell receptor beta chains were sequenced from one sample in a study of T-cell reconstitution after alpha-beta-depleted transplantation in children. TCRbeta library preparation incorporated unique molecular identifiers. TCRdb redid the calling of the PCR reads with MiXCR, one entry per CDR3 protein. The sample yields more than 150,000 distinct CDR3 sequences, 13% to 15% seen once. The starting material was PBMCs from the stem cell graft donor, obtained from the stem cell graft. The source of these receptors is a human donor who donated a stem cell graft to a child with acute lymphoblastic leukemia.

In its sample, this clonotype was seen many times. The CDR3 region is CSATQPPTSGSTDTQYF. The CDR3 DNA reads TGCAGTGCTACCCAACCTCCAACTAGCGGGAGTACAGATACGCAGTATTTT. The V gene is TRBV20-1, the J gene TRBJ2-3; TRBD2 agrees at 11 bases. The length of the CDR3 is 17 residues. From germline, CDR1 is DFQATT and CDR2 SNEGSKA (reference sequence). Trimming took 4 bases from V and 3 from J; bases not matched to a gene: 12.

This clonotype showed up many times. V is TRBV20-1 and J is TRBJ2-7; 11 positions agree with TRBD2. The CDR3 runs 17 residues. The V segment lost 0 bases and the J segment 5 bases; nucleotides outside the gene matches: 12. Looked up from germline, CDR1 is DFQATT and CDR2 is SNEGSKA (reference sequence). In DNA, the CDR3 is TGCAGTGCTAGAGACCACCAAACTAGCGGGAGAAGCAACGAGCAGTACTTC. Protein product: CSARDHQTSGRSNEQYF.

This clonotype was detected a few times. This chain connects TRBV20-1 to TRBJ2-1, with TRBD2 matching 9 bases. The V and J ends lost 6 bases and 5 bases, in that order; junction bases with no gene match: 5. The CDR3 is made up of 13 amino acids. CDR1 and CDR2 from the germline V gene are DFQATT and SNEGSKA (reference sequence). The CDR3 nucleotides read TGCAGTGCCATGGGACTAGCCAACAATGAGCAGTTCTTC. Its protein product is CSAMGLANNEQFF.

At least ten counts were recorded for this clonotype. This CDR3 is CSATRTASEGYTF. DNA for the CDR3: TGCAGTGCTACCCGGACAGCGTCGGAGGGCTACACCTTC. The genes are TRBV20-1 and TRBJ1-2, with D possibly being TRBD1 (6 bases). Germline values: CDR1 DFQATT, CDR2 SNEGSKA (reference sequence). The CDR3 spans 13 residues. V dropped 4 bases and J dropped 8 bases, with 17 bases sitting between them.

This clonotype has only a few counts. The J gene is TRBJ1-2, the V gene TRBV7-6; D perhaps matches TRBD1 (5 bases). The CDR3 sequence is 15 residues long. CDR1 and CDR2 (germline): SGHVS, FNYEAQ. Trimming cost V 3 bases and J 8 bases, with 19 bases left between them. CDR3 region: CASSLVPFGAGGYTF. The CDR3 DNA follows: TGTGCCAGCAGCTTGGTTCCGTTTGGGGCTGGGGGCTACACCTTC.

This clonotype has ten or more counts. The chain employs TRBV5-1 and TRBJ2-5, with no clear D. Per the germline V gene, CDR1 is SGHRS and CDR2 is YFSETQ. V was clipped by 2 bases and J by 1 base, with 9 bases between them. The CDR3 spans 14 residues. This chain's CDR3 is CASSLRSFQETQYF. The DNA for the CDR3 is TGCGCCAGCAGCTTAAGAAGTTTCCAAGAGACCCAGTACTTC.

Comments on this clonotype: Its ends do not fully match the called genes, so a read error is possible. V and J are TRBV11-1 and TRBJ2-3; a possible D gene is TRBD2 (6 bases). The CDR3 has 17 residues. Germline lookup yields CDR1 SGHAT and CDR2 FQDESV (reference sequence). The CDR3 sequence: CAGSLRLVPASTDTQYF. The CDR3 bases are TGTGCCGGCAGCCTAAGACTAGTCCCGGCGAGCACAGATACGCAGTATTTT.

The table lists this clonotype with many counts. At one end, the junction sequence differs from germline, possibly due to a read error. CDR3 loop: CASSIAFTNTEAFF. DNA of the CDR3: TGTGCCAGCAGTATAGCCTTCACGAACACTGAAGCTTTCTTT. The rearrangement joins TRBV12-3 or TRBV12-4 to TRBJ1-1; D gene unclear. The CDR3 contains 14 residues.

As to this clonotype: At one end, the junction sequence differs from germline, possibly due to a read error. V is TRBV3-1 and J is TRBJ1-5; D perhaps matches TRBD1 (5 bases). Germline V lookup: CDR1 LGHDT, CDR2 YNNKEL (reference sequence). The CDR3 has 18 amino acids. CDR3 DNA: TGTGCCATCAGCCTCCGGGACGGCGGACCCTATAGCAATCAGCCCCAGCATTTT. Protein: CAISLRDGGPYSNQPQHF.

Ten or more counts support this clonotype. The chain is built from TRBV10-3 and TRBJ2-7, with TRBD1 as a possible D gene (6 bases). The CDR3 consists of 15 residues. Germline V CDR1 and CDR2: ENHRY, SYGVKD. V shed 3 bases and J shed 2 bases, with 14 bases lying between them. The CDR3: CAISEFGQGPYEQYF. For the CDR3, the DNA is TGTGCCATCAGTGAATTTGGTCAGGGGCCCTACGAGCAGTACTTC.